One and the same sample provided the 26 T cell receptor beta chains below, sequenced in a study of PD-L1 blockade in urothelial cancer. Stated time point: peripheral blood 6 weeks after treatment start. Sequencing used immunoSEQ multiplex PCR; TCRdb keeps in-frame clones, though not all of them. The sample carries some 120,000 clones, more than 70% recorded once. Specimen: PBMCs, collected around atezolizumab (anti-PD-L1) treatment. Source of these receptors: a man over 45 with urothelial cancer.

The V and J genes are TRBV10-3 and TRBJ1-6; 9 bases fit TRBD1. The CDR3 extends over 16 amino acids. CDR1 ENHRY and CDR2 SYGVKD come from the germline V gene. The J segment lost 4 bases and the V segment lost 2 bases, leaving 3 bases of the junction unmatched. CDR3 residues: CAISEGGQGYNSPLHF. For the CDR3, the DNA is TGTGCCATCAGTGAGGGGGGACAGGGTTATAATTCACCCCTCCACTTT.

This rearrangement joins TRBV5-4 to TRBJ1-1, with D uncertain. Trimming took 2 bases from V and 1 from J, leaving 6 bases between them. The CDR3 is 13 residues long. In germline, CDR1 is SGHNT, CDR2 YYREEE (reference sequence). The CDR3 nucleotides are TGTGCCAGCAGCTTCAGGTGGAACACTGAAGCTTTCTTT. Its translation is CASSFRWNTEAFF.

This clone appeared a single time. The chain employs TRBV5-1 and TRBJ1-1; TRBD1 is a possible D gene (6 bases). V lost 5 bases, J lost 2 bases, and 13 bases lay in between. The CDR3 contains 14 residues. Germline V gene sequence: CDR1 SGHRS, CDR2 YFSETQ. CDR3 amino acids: CASSSGHLNTEAFF. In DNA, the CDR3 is TGCGCCAGCAGTTCGGGACACCTAAACACTGAAGCTTTCTTT.

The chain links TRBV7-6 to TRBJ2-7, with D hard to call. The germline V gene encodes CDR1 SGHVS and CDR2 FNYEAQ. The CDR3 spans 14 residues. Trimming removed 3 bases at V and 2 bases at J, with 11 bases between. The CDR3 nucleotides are TGTGCCAGCAGCTTTGGTACAGAGACCTACGAGCAGTACTTC. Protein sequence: CASSFGTETYEQYF.

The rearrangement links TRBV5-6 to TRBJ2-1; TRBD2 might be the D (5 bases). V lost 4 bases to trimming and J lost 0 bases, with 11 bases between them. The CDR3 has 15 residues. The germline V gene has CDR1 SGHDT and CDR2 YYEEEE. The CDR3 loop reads CASSIGLTSYNEQFF. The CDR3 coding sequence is TGTGCCAGCAGCATAGGACTGACCTCCTACAATGAGCAGTTCTTC.

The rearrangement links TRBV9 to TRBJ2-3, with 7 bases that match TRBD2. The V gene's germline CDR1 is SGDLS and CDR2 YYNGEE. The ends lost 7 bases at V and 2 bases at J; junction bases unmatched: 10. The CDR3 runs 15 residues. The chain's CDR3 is CASGRGGSITDTQYF. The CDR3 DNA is TGTGCCAGCGGGCGTGGCGGGAGTATCACAGATACGCAGTATTTT.

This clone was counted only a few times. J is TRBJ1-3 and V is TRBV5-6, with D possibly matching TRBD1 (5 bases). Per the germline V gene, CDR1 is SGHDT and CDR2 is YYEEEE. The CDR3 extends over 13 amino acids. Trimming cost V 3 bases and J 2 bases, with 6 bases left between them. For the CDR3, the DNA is TGTGCCAGCAGCTGGGGCGCTGGAAACACCATATATTTT. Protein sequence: CASSWGAGNTIYF.

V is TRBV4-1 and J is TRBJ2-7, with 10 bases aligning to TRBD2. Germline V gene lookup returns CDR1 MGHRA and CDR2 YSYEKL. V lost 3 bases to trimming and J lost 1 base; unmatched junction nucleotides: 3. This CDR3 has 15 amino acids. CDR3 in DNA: TGCGCCAGCAGCCAGGTACTAGCGGGGTCCTACGAGCAGTACTTC. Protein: CASSQVLAGSYEQYF.

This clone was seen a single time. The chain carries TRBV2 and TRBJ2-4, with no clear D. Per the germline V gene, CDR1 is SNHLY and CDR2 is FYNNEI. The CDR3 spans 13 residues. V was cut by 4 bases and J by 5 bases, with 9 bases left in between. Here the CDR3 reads CASSGHVENIQYF. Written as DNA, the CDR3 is TGTGCCAGCAGTGGACATGTCGAAAACATTCAGTACTTC.

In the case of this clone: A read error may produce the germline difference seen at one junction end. DNA for the CDR3: TGTACCAGCAGGATAGCGGGAGGGCATGAGCAGTTCTTC. Translated: CTSRIAGGHEQFF. The chain uses TRBV2 and TRBJ2-1, with TRBD2 matching 11 bases. This CDR3 spans 13 amino acids. Looked up from germline, CDR1 is SNHLY and CDR2 is FYNNEI.

This CDR3 is CASSRLGAGAGITGELFF. The DNA of the CDR3 is TGTGCCAGCAGCCGACTGGGAGCGGGAGCGGGGATCACCGGGGAGCTGTTTTTT. The chain has TRBV28 and TRBJ2-2, with 8 bases matching TRBD2. The germline V gene has CDR1 MDHEN and CDR2 SYDVKM. The CDR3 loop spans 18 amino acids. With 6 bases clipped from V and 4 bases from J, the junction kept 16 bases outside the gene matches.

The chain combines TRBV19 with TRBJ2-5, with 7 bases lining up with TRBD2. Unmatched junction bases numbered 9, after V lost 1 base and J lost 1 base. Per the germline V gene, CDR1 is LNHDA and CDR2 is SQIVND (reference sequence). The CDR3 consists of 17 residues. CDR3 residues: CASSIGSFGGTQETQYF. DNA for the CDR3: TGTGCCAGTAGTATAGGGAGTTTCGGGGGGACCCAAGAGACCCAGTACTTC.

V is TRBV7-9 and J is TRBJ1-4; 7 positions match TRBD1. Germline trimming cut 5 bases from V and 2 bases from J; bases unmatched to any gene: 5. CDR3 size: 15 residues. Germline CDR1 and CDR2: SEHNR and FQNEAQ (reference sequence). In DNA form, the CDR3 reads TGTGCCAGCAGCCAGCCAGGGGGTACTAATGAAAAACTGTTTTTT. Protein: CASSQPGGTNEKLFF.

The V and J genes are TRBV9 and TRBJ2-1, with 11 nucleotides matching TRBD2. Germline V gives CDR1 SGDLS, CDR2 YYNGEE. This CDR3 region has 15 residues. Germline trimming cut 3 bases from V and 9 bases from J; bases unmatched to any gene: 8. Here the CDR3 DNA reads TGTGCCAGCAGCGGTAGCGGGAGGGCCCCCGGTGAGCAGTTCTTC. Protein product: CASSGSGRAPGEQFF.

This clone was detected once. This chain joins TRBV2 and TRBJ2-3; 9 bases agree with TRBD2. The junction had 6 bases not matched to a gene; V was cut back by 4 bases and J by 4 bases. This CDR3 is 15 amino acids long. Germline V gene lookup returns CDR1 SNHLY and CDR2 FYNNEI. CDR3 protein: CASSGDGGRADTQYF. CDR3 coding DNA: TGTGCCAGCAGTGGGGATGGCGGGAGGGCAGATACGCAGTATTTT.

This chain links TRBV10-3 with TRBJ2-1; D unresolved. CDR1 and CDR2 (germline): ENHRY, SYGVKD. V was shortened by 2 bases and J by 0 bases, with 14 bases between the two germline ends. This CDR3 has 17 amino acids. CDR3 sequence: CAISEPLLRNSYNEQFF. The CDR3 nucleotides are TGTGCCATCAGTGAGCCGTTACTACGAAACTCCTACAATGAGCAGTTCTTC.

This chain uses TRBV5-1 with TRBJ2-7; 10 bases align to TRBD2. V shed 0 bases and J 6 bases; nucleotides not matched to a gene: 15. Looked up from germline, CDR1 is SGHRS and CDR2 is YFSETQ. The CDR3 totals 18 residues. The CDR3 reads CASSLEPLAGASGSEQYF. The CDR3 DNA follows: TGCGCCAGCAGCTTGGAACCTCTAGCGGGAGCGTCGGGGAGCGAGCAGTACTTC. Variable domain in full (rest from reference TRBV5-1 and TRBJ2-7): KAGVTQTPRYLIKTRGQQVTLSCSPISGHRSVSWYQQTPGQGLQFLFEYFSETQRNKGNFPGRFSGRQFSNSRSEMNVSTLELGDSALYLCASSLEPLAGASGSEQYFGPGTRLTVT.

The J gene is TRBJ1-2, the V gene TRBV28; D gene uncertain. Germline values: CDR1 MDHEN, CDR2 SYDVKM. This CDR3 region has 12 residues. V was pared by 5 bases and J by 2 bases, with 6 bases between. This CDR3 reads CASSLKNYGYTF. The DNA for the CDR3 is TGTGCCAGCAGTCTAAAAAACTATGGCTACACCTTC.

The DNA of the CDR3 is TGTGCCAGCAGCCAGACCTGGGGCGGGGGCTCCACCGGGGAGCTGTTTTTT. As protein: CASSQTWGGGSTGELFF. The V call is TRBV4-2, the J call TRBJ2-2, with D tentatively TRBD2 (7 bases). There are 17 residues in the CDR3. Germline V lookup: CDR1 LGHNA, CDR2 YNFKEQ. The V end lost 3 bases, the J end lost 4 bases, and 18 bases lay between the germline ends.

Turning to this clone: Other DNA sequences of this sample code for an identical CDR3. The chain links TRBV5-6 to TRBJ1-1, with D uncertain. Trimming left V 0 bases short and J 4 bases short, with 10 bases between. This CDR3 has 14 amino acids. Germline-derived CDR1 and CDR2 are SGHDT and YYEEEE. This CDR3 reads CASSLVPTGTEAFF. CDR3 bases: TGTGCCAGCAGCTTGGTGCCAACCGGCACTGAAGCTTTCTTT.

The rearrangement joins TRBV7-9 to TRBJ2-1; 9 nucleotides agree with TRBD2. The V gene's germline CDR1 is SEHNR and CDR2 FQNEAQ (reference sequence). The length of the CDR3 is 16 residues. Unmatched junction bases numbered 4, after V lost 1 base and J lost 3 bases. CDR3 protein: CASSLVLAGNYNEQFF. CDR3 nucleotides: TGTGCCAGCAGCTTAGTACTAGCGGGCAACTACAATGAGCAGTTCTTC.

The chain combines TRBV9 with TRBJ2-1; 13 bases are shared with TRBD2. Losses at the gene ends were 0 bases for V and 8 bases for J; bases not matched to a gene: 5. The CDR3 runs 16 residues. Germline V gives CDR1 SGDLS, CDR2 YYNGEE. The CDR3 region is CASSVGGTSGTYEQFF. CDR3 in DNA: TGTGCCAGCAGCGTAGGGGGGACTAGCGGGACGTATGAGCAGTTCTTC.

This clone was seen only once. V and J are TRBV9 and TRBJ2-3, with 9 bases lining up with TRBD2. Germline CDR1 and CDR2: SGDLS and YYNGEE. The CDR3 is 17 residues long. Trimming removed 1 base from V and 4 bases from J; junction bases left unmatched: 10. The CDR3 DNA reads TGTGCCAGCAGCGTAACAATTAGCGGGAGTGTGGCAGATACGCAGTATTTT. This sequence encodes CASSVTISGSVADTQYF.

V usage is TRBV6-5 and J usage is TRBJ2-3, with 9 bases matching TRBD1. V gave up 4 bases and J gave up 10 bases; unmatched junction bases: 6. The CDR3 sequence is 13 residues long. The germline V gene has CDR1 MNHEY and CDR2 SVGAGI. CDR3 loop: CASSLTGGLSQYF. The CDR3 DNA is TGTGCCAGCAGTTTGACAGGGGGATTGTCGCAGTATTTT.

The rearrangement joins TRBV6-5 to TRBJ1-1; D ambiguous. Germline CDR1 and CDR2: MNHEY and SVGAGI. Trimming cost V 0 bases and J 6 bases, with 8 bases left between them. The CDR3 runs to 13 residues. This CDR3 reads CASSYSRSSEAFF. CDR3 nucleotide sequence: TGTGCCAGCAGTTACTCGCGGTCATCTGAAGCTTTCTTT.

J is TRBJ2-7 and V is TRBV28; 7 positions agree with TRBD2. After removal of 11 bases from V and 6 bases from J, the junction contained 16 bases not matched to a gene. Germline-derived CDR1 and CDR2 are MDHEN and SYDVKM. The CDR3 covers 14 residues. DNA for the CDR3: TGTGCCTCGCATTTCGGGGGAGGACTAGGCGAGCAGTACTTC. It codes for CASHFGGGLGEQYF. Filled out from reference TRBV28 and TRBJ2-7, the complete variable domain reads DVKVTQSSRYLVKRTGEKVFLECVQDMDHENMFWYRQDPGLGLRLIYFSYDVKMKEKGDIPEGYSVSREKKERFSLILESASTNQTSMYLCASHFGGGLGEQYFGPGTRLTVT.